This TCR beta chain was found in a study of blood T cell repertoires in COVID-19 (dated by TCRdb to the early 2020s). For context, the study as a whole: Samples from collaborators originated in the United States, Italy and Spain and spanned both the acute and convalescent phases of COVID-19. The material from the prospective study consisted of cDNA or gDNA derived from T cells, B-cell-depleted T cells, or PBMCs. Deeply sampled blood TCRbeta repertoires from subjects exposed to, actively infected with, or recovered from COVID-19 were included in the dataset. The repertoires were released in a freely available public database intended as a resource for research on the immune response to SARS-CoV-2. The samples were drawn from the first 160 participants of the ongoing ImmuneRACE study and from over 950 subjects provided by 6 global collaborators. Sample metadata almost always included a de-identified subject ID, COVID-19 status, age in years and sex. Where available, HLA class I and class II types were taken from metadata supplied by the sample provider and were not determined by assay-based typing.

Each collaborating institution followed its own protocols to collect whole blood in K2EDTA tubes. Collaborator samples were shipped for TCRbeta analysis as frozen whole blood, isolated PBMCs, or DNA extracted from either sample type. From cysteine to phenylalanine, the CDR3 is 12 amino acids long. The entry retains the CDR3 DNA only, 36 bases that are in frame from base 1. The germline V gene (reference sequence) provides CDR1 MNHEY and CDR2 SMNVEV. The junction carries 12 bases between V and J, which are trimmed by 5 bases and 8 bases respectively. TCRbeta CDR3 regions were amplified from genomic DNA using the immunoSEQ Assay, a bias-controlled multiplex PCR. Per the original workflow: The number of nucleated cells in each sample was estimated by amplification of reference gene primers within the assay. To quantify the absolute abundance of each unique TCRbeta CDR3 rearrangement, sequence reads were collapsed and filtered. For each sample, productive Simpson clonality was calculated as the square root of Simpson's diversity index across productive rearrangements. Held by TCRdb, this immuneACCESS table contains in-frame sequences only and omits some clones. Under half of the omission traces to an unresolved V gene where checked; the cause of the rest is unknown. V, J and clone size reflect that table, while D and trimming were determined from the DNA. The sample table shows roughly 200,000 clones, and approximately 83% are seen once. The ten largest clones take up approximately 11% of the sample.

General findings and caveats noted by the study authors: Clinical and demographic metadata were provided uncurated, with the amount varying by source and participant.

As for this clone: The clone's antigen remains unknown. Base qualities are missing; no much larger clone stands one base away.

The sequence is built from TRBV27 and TRBJ1-2, with an unclear D gene assignment. This clonotype was sampled from a human donor with active or convalescent COVID-19. The donor label of this sample is uncertain. The sequenced sample consisted of peripheral blood. CDR3 reads: CASSTPPGGYTF. The nucleotide sequence is TGTGCCAGCAGTACCCCCCCGGGAGGCTACACCTTC.